This TCR beta chain stems from a study of CD8+CD57+ T cells in acquired aplastic anemia. Study background: CD4+ and CD8+ cells, once sorted, gave DNA averaging approximately 3 ug.

The TCR beta profiling, which covered VDJ combination and CDR3 sequence, was carried out using genomic DNA as the template. TCRdb processed the reads anew with MiXCR; each CDR3 protein has one entry. The sample records 150,000 to 200,000 distinct CDR3 sequences, about 48% being singletons. The authors sequenced patients whose flow cytometry had shown CD8+CD57+ cell expansion. Patients uniformly had severe acquired aplastic anemia. Patients had undergone no therapy by the time their blood was sampled. General study findings and limits: Common to patients and controls were 25 to 30 CD8+ CDR3 sequences.

A remark on this clonotype: Its target is not known.

The germline V gene encodes CDR1 SGHTA and CDR2 FQGTGA. The ends were cut back, 5 bases at V and 3 bases at J, with 15 bases in the middle. This CDR3 is 15 amino acids long. The chain employs TRBV7-3 and TRBJ2-3; unclear D gene. The source material was sorted CD4+, CD8+, or CD8+CD57+ T cells (not recorded which) from PBMCs. The origin of this receptor is a human donor with aplastic anemia. The CDR3 sequence is CASSPQRGSTDTQYF. In DNA form, the CDR3 reads TGTGCCAGCAGCCCTCAGAGAGGATCGACAGATACGCAGTATTTT.